The 12 T cell receptor beta chains below come from one sample, sequenced in a study of PD-1 blockade in classical Hodgkin lymphoma. Time point reported: cycle 4 day 1 (C4D1), after 6 weeks of nivolumab. Every one of the patients relapsed after autologous stem cell transplantation (brentuximab vedotin exposure was variable). This table comes from immunoSEQ multiplex PCR, and its TCRdb copy is limited to in-frame clones, with some not included. This table holds roughly 86,000 clones, approximately 83% found once. This specimen was peripheral blood mononuclear cells (PBMCs), taken before the fourth cycle of nivolumab. Receptor source: a human donor with classical Hodgkin lymphoma.

This clone was seen a handful of times. The rearrangement links TRBV28 to TRBJ1-5, with a tentative D call TRBD1 (6 bases). V lost 6 bases and J 4 bases, leaving 16 bases between the germline ends. Germline lookup yields CDR1 MDHEN and CDR2 SYDVKM. There are 15 residues in the CDR3. CDR3 DNA sequence: TGTGCCAGCAGCCGGGATGGGGGGGCGAATCAGCCCCAGCATTTT. Its protein product is CASSRDGGANQPQHF. The full variable domain, its missing parts supplied by reference TRBV28 and TRBJ1-5, is DVKVTQSSRYLVKRTGEKVFLECVQDMDHENMFWYRQDPGLGLRLIYFSYDVKMKEKGDIPEGYSVSREKKERFSLILESASTNQTSMYLCASSRDGGANQPQHFGDGTRLSIL.

The V and J genes are TRBV7-9 and TRBJ1-1; TRBD1 aligns across 10 bases. The CDR3 has 14 amino acids. The germline V gene encodes CDR1 SEHNR and CDR2 FQNEAQ (reference sequence). V shed 6 bases and J 0 bases; nucleotides not matched to a gene: 1. The DNA for the CDR3 is TGTGCCAGCAGGGGGACAGGGGTGAACACTGAAGCTTTCTTT. This codes for CASRGTGVNTEAFF.

The chain employs TRBV29-1 and TRBJ2-4; D might be TRBD2 (5 bases). This CDR3 has 13 residues. Trimming left V 7 bases short and J 0 bases short, with 10 bases between. Germline assignment: CDR1 SQVTM and CDR2 ANQGSEA. The CDR3 nucleotides are TGCAGCGCGACACGGGGAGCCAAAAACATTCAGTACTTC. This codes for CSATRGAKNIQYF.

The genes are TRBV6-1 and TRBJ2-1; 15 bases align to TRBD2. Germline loops: CDR1 MNHNS, CDR2 SASEGT. The ends lost 4 bases at V and 7 bases at J; junction bases unmatched: 8. The CDR3 sequence is 17 residues long. The chain's CDR3 is CASSATGLAGGPNEQFF. Here the CDR3 DNA reads TGTGCCAGCAGTGCCACTGGACTAGCGGGAGGGCCGAATGAGCAGTTCTTC.

The CDR3 region has the DNA TGTGCCAGCAGTGGGCTAGACCCCCGGGGTGAGCAGTTCTTC. Translating gives CASSGLDPRGEQFF. The chain couples TRBV28 to TRBJ2-1; possible D gene TRBD2, 5 bases. Per germline, CDR1 MDHEN and CDR2 SYDVKM. Trimming left V 5 bases short and J 9 bases short, with 17 bases between. This CDR3 contains 14 residues.

The J gene is TRBJ1-1, the V gene TRBV5-5, with D perhaps matching TRBD1 (6 bases). Per germline, CDR1 SGHKS and CDR2 YYEKEE (reference sequence). CDR3 length equals 16 residues. The V gene lost 0 bases and the J gene lost 1 base, with 13 bases spanning the gap. Written as DNA, the CDR3 is TGTGCCAGCAGCTTGGAGGTAGGCAGGGGGAACACTGAAGCTTTCTTT. It yields the protein CASSLEVGRGNTEAFF.

The chain is built from TRBV19 and TRBJ2-6, with D tentatively TRBD1 (6 bases). Trimming pared 7 bases from V and 4 bases from J, leaving 17 bases between. CDR1 LNHDA and CDR2 SQIVND come from the germline V gene (reference sequence). CDR3 length equals 16 residues. The CDR3 bases are TGTGCCAGTACCCTTGTACAGGGTCTCGGGGCCAACGTCCTGACTTTC. Its protein product is CASTLVQGLGANVLTF.

This clone was seen only once. This chain uses TRBV19 with TRBJ1-2; D may be TRBD1 (5 bases). V was shortened by 4 bases and J by 0 bases, with 12 bases between the two germline ends. The CDR3 runs 15 residues. CDR1 LNHDA and CDR2 SQIVND come from the germline V gene (reference sequence). The CDR3 DNA is TGTGCCAGTAGTACTACAGGAGCAGCTAACTATGGCTACACCTTC. This translates into CASSTTGAANYGYTF.

In DNA form, the CDR3 reads TGTGCCAGCAGCGCCACCGGGGGACCGGGGGACAATGAGCAGTTCTTC. Its protein is CASSATGGPGDNEQFF. The chain joins TRBV9 to TRBJ2-1, with D perhaps matching TRBD2 (6 bases). CDR3 length equals 16 residues. V was shortened by 3 bases and J by 5 bases, with 18 bases between the two germline ends. In germline, CDR1 is SGDLS, CDR2 YYNGEE. Drawing the rest from reference TRBV9 and TRBJ2-1, the complete variable domain is DSGVTQTPKHLITATGQRVTLRCSPRSGDLSVYWYQQSLDQGLQFLIQYYNGEERAKGNILERFSAQQFPDLHSELNLSSLELGDSALYFCASSATGGPGDNEQFFGPGTRLTVL.

The chain recombines TRBV7-6 with TRBJ2-7, with no clear D. CDR1 is SGHVS and CDR2 is FNYEAQ in the germline V gene. The CDR3 runs to 13 residues. V was trimmed by 1 base and J by 6 bases, leaving 10 bases between them. The CDR3 DNA reads TGTGCCAGCAGCTTAGGTTCCCGGCGCGAGCAGTACTTC. Amino acids: CASSLGSRREQYF.

CDR3 sequence: CASSLNRAGELFF. CDR3 nucleotide sequence: TGTGCCAGCAGCCTCAACCGGGCCGGGGAGCTGTTTTTT. V and J are TRBV7-3 and TRBJ2-2; D is unresolved. The CDR3 is 13 residues long. Trimming removed 5 bases from V and 6 bases from J, with 10 bases in between. The germline CDR1 and CDR2 sequences are SGHTA and FQGTGA.

This clone has more than one count but fewer than ten. V and J are TRBV5-1 and TRBJ1-1; TRBD1 is a possible D gene (5 bases). Germline CDR1 reads SGHRS; CDR2 reads YFSETQ. The CDR3 sequence is 14 residues long. V lost 5 bases to trimming and J lost 4 bases, with 15 bases between them. In DNA, the CDR3 is TGCGCCAGCAGTACAGGTGGGGTGTTCACTGAAGCTTTCTTT. Residues: CASSTGGVFTEAFF.